This T cell receptor (beta chain) was recovered during a study of T cell repertoires in cytomegalovirus infection. CDR1 and CDR2 (germline): SGHNT, YYREEE (reference sequence). The CDR3 spans 14 residues. V was clipped by 4 bases and J by 8 bases, with 13 bases between them. TCRdb itself ran the reads through MiXCR, one entry per CDR3 protein. The table has 450,000 to 650,000 distinct CDR3 sequences, around 27% seen once. Sequencing used PBMCs. The V gene is TRBV5-4, the J gene TRBJ1-6; a possible D gene is TRBD1 (5 bases). The clonotype comes from a human donor in good health (CMV status not recorded). Some clones in this sample may be carry-over from other donors' samples. Here the CDR3 DNA reads TGTGCCAGCAGCGTGGACGGGGGATATTCACCCCTCCACTTT. Amino acid sequence: CASSVDGGYSPLHF.